These 26 T cell receptor beta chains share one sample of origin, sequenced in a study of blood T cell repertoires in COVID-19. Sequencing was performed with immunoSEQ multiplex PCR; in TCRdb, only in-frame clones are kept and a portion is missing. The sample lists under 200,000 clones; 85% to 90% were seen once. The specimen sequenced was peripheral blood. All receptors derive from an elderly woman in a cohort sampled during active or convalescent COVID-19.

This sequence joins TRBV18 and TRBJ1-2, with D perhaps TRBD1 (6 bases). Trimming stripped 3 bases from V and 3 bases from J, with 17 bases between. The length of the CDR3 is 16 residues. Germline V gene sequence: CDR1 KGHSH, CDR2 LQKENI. The CDR3 spells CASSPRVDSIHYGYTF. The CDR3, as DNA: TGTGCCAGCTCACCCCGGGTGGACAGCATTCACTATGGCTACACCTTC.

The V and J genes are TRBV7-2 and TRBJ2-3; D is uncertain. Germline V lookup: CDR1 SGHTA, CDR2 FQGNSA. The CDR3 has 14 residues. Between the trimmed V and J ends, which lost 3 bases and 0 bases, there was a span of 7 bases. DNA of the CDR3: TGTGCCAGCAGCTTTGGGCAGAGCACAGATACGCAGTATTTT. As protein: CASSFGQSTDTQYF. The full variable domain, with the rest looked up from reference TRBV7-2 and TRBJ2-3, is GAGVSQSPSNKVTEKGKDVELRCDPISGHTALYWYRQSLGQGLEFLIYFQGNSAPDKSGLPSDRFSAERTGGSVSTLTIQRTQQEDSAVYLCASSFGQSTDTQYFGPGTRLTVL.

The chain has TRBV6-5 and TRBJ1-2; D is perhaps TRBD1 (6 bases). The CDR3 runs to 12 residues. From germline, CDR1 is MNHEY and CDR2 SVGAGI. V gave up 6 bases and J gave up 5 bases, with 10 bases separating them. The CDR3 protein is CASSRRGYGYTF. The CDR3 DNA follows: TGTGCCAGCAGCCGCAGGGGATATGGCTACACCTTC.

The chain links TRBV5-4 to TRBJ2-1; 8 nucleotides align to TRBD1. Germline assignment: CDR1 SGHNT and CDR2 YYREEE (reference sequence). The CDR3 has 16 residues. Losses at the gene ends were 0 bases for V and 1 base for J; bases not matched to a gene: 3. CDR3 in DNA: TGTGCCAGCAGCTTGGGACAGGGGATGTCCTACAATGAGCAGTTCTTC. It codes for CASSLGQGMSYNEQFF.

This clone was counted once. The chain uses TRBV19 and TRBJ1-3; no reliable D call. V was clipped by 0 bases and J by 0 bases, with 15 bases between them. This CDR3 has 18 residues. Per the germline V gene, CDR1 is LNHDA and CDR2 is SQIVND (reference sequence). The CDR3 loop is CASSIDLRPGSSGNTIYF. CDR3 coding DNA: TGTGCCAGTAGTATAGATCTCCGCCCGGGATCCTCTGGAAACACCATATATTTT.

This chain links TRBV7-9 with TRBJ1-1; D is perhaps TRBD1 (6 bases). Germline loops: CDR1 SEHNR, CDR2 FQNEAQ (reference sequence). Trimming shortened V by 5 bases and J by 0 bases, and 16 bases separated the two germline ends. The CDR3 totals 16 residues. The CDR3 loop is CASSPVGGGMNTEAFF. DNA for the CDR3: TGTGCCAGCAGCCCGGTAGGGGGTGGGATGAACACTGAAGCTTTCTTT.

The rearrangement joins TRBV5-5 to TRBJ2-1; 8 bases are a match to TRBD1. This CDR3 comprises 15 residues. The J segment lost 3 bases and the V segment lost 0 bases, leaving 2 bases of the junction unmatched. CDR1 and CDR2 (germline): SGHKS, YYEKEE (reference sequence). DNA for the CDR3: TGTGCCAGCAGCTTGGGGACAGGGAACTACAATGAGCAGTTCTTC. Its protein is CASSLGTGNYNEQFF. Supplemented by reference TRBV5-5 and TRBJ2-1, the full variable domain reads DAGVTQSPTHLIKTRGQQVTLRCSPISGHKSVSWYQQVLGQGPQFIFQYYEKEERGRGNFPDRFSARQFPNYSSELNVNALLLGDSALYLCASSLGTGNYNEQFFGPGTRLTVL.

The gene calls are TRBV20-1 and TRBJ1-5; 8 bases line up with TRBD1. The CDR3 length is 14 residues. Germline-derived CDR1 and CDR2 are DFQATT and SNEGSKA (reference sequence). With 3 bases clipped from V and 7 bases from J, the junction kept 8 bases outside the gene matches. The CDR3 nucleotides read TGCAGTGCTAGTAAGGACAGGGCTTCGCAGCCCCAGCATTTT. Translation: CSASKDRASQPQHF.

This rearrangement joins TRBV15 to TRBJ1-5; the D gene is possibly TRBD1 (6 bases). CDR3 length equals 15 residues. Trimming removed 0 bases from V and 9 bases from J, with 15 bases in between. Germline V lookup: CDR1 LNHNV, CDR2 YYDKDF (reference sequence). The CDR3 DNA reads TGTGCCACCAGCAGAGATCGGGGGGCCCTTAGGCCCCAGCATTTT. Translated: CATSRDRGALRPQHF.

The V call is TRBV5-1, the J call TRBJ2-5, with 7 positions matching TRBD2. The CDR3 is made up of 16 amino acids. CDR1 and CDR2 from the germline V gene are SGHRS and YFSETQ. V shed 4 bases and J 5 bases; nucleotides not matched to a gene: 14. The CDR3, as DNA: TGCGCCAGCAGCACTGGCCACCCTAGCGGAGGGGAGACCCAGTACTTC. This codes for CASSTGHPSGGETQYF.

The table lists this clone with many counts. The rearrangement joins TRBV11-2 to TRBJ2-1, with 7 bases that match TRBD2. Per the germline V gene, CDR1 is SGHAT and CDR2 is FQNNGV. The CDR3 has 16 residues. V was pared by 5 bases and J by 2 bases, with 9 bases of the junction left unmatched. For the CDR3, the DNA is TGTGCCAGCAGCCGTATAGCGGGCCGGACCTACAATGAGCAGTTCTTC. It specifies CASSRIAGRTYNEQFF.

The gene calls are TRBV5-6 and TRBJ1-2, with 7 bases lining up with TRBD1. V was clipped by 2 bases and J by 0 bases; unmatched bases: 1. This CDR3 has 14 amino acids. Germline-derived CDR1 and CDR2 are SGHDT and YYEEEE. The CDR3 loop reads CASSFQGANYGYTF. The CDR3 nucleotides are TGTGCCAGCAGCTTCCAGGGGGCTAACTATGGCTACACCTTC.

The chain recombines TRBV5-5 with TRBJ2-5; D not resolved. The length of the CDR3 is 17 residues. Deletions cut 6 bases from V and 5 bases from J, with 26 bases between. Germline-derived CDR1 and CDR2 are SGHKS and YYEKEE (reference sequence). The CDR3, as DNA: TGTGCCAGCACCATAAGTAGTAATTCGTTCTTTCGCGAGACCCAGTACTTC. Its translation: CASTISSNSFFRETQYF.

The chain couples TRBV30 to TRBJ2-2; D remains unclear. CDR1 is GTSNPN and CDR2 is SVGIG in the germline V gene (reference sequence). V was trimmed by 0 bases and J by 4 bases, leaving 15 bases between them. The CDR3 sequence is 16 residues long. CDR3 in amino acids: CAWSVMVPGGTGELFF. CDR3 bases: TGTGCCTGGAGTGTAATGGTCCCCGGCGGCACCGGGGAGCTGTTTTTT.

This chain links TRBV13 with TRBJ1-2; weak D call: TRBD1 (5 bases). Germline assignment: CDR1 PRHDT and CDR2 FYEKMQ (reference sequence). The CDR3 loop spans 14 amino acids. V was pared by 6 bases and J by 11 bases, with 22 bases between. CDR3 sequence (DNA): TGTGCCAGCAGAGAAAAAATCCGGGACGGGAGATACACCTTC. Translated, it gives CASREKIRDGRYTF. The full variable domain, in which reference TRBV13 and TRBJ1-2 provide the parts outside the CDR3, is AAGVIQSPRHLIKEKRETATLKCYPIPRHDTVYWYQQGPGQDPQFLISFYEKMQSDKGSIPDRFSAQQFSDYHSELNMSSLELGDSALYFCASREKIRDGRYTFGSGTRLTVV.

The chain combines TRBV27 with TRBJ2-7; 9 nucleotides align to TRBD1. After removal of 6 bases from V and 5 bases from J, the junction contained 8 bases not matched to a gene. CDR1 is MNHEY, CDR2 SMNVEV, per germline (reference sequence). The CDR3 is 14 amino acids. The CDR3 DNA reads TGTGCCAGCAGGTCGGGGGACAGGGCACACGAGCAGTACTTC. It codes for CASRSGDRAHEQYF.

The chain employs TRBV28 and TRBJ2-1, with unresolved D. The CDR3 has 15 residues. V was shortened by 8 bases and J by 0 bases, with 14 bases between the two germline ends. CDR1 and CDR2 (germline): MDHEN, SYDVKM. CDR3 coding DNA: TGTGCCAGCCTCGACTCATCAAGCTCCTACAATGAGCAGTTCTTC. Its translation: CASLDSSSSYNEQFF.

This clone was detected once. The chain recombines TRBV19 with TRBJ1-1; 8 positions match TRBD1. The V gene end was trimmed by 5 bases and the J gene end by 1 base; junction bases not matched to a gene: 9. Germline loops: CDR1 LNHDA, CDR2 SQIVND (reference sequence). The CDR3 spans 16 residues. CDR3 DNA sequence: TGTGCCAGTAGTCTTAGGACAGGGTTGGGGAACACTGAAGCTTTCTTT. It translates to CASSLRTGLGNTEAFF.

This clone came up once. The chain links TRBV20-1 to TRBJ2-2; D unresolved. The V end was cut by 3 bases, the J end by 5 bases, with 19 bases between. Germline values: CDR1 DFQATT, CDR2 SNEGSKA (reference sequence). This CDR3 comprises 16 residues. The CDR3, as DNA: TGCAGTGCTAGTGGGCCCACTAAAACACAAACCGGGGAGCTGTTTTTT. Translated: CSASGPTKTQTGELFF.

The rearrangement links TRBV6-2 or TRBV6-3 to TRBJ1-3, with a weak D call TRBD1 (6 bases). The CDR3 is 16 amino acids. The V gene's germline CDR1 is MNHEY and CDR2 SVGEGT. V shed 5 bases and J shed 0 bases, with 14 bases lying between them. In DNA form, the CDR3 reads TGTGCCAGCAGTGGACAGCCATTAAGCTCTGGAAACACCATATATTTT. Its translation: CASSGQPLSSGNTIYF.

V gene TRBV11-2 combines with J gene TRBJ1-1; 9 nucleotides align to TRBD1. CDR1 and CDR2 (germline): SGHAT, FQNNGV. This CDR3 has 15 amino acids. After removal of 5 bases from V and 5 bases from J, the junction contained 9 bases not matched to a gene. The CDR3 sequence: CASSRGNRGRTEAFF. CDR3 nucleotides: TGTGCCAGCAGCCGGGGGAACAGGGGGCGGACTGAAGCTTTCTTT.

CDR3 region: CASSRDRATEAFF. CDR3 DNA: TGTGCCAGCAGTCGGGACAGGGCCACTGAAGCTTTCTTT. The chain has TRBV14 and TRBJ1-1, with TRBD1 identical over 9 bases. Unmatched junction bases numbered 3, after V lost 6 bases and J lost 4 bases. The CDR3 is 13 amino acids. Germline CDR1 is SGHDN and CDR2 is FVKESK.

The chain joins TRBV2 to TRBJ1-5; 7 bases fit TRBD1. The CDR3 covers 14 residues. J gave up 4 bases and V 9 bases, and 9 bases lay outside the gene matches. Looked up from germline, CDR1 is SNHLY and CDR2 is FYNNEI. CDR3 residues: CASDAQGRNQPQHF. Here the CDR3 DNA reads TGTGCCAGTGACGCACAGGGGAGGAATCAGCCCCAGCATTTT.

This clone was observed a few times. The rearrangement joins TRBV5-1 to TRBJ1-5; D possibly corresponds to TRBD1 (5 bases). The CDR3 extends over 14 amino acids. Trimming left V 4 bases short and J 3 bases short, with 11 bases between. CDR1 and CDR2 from the germline V gene are SGHRS and YFSETQ. As DNA, the CDR3 is TGCGCCAGCAGCCCGCAGGGATCCAATCAGCCCCAGCATTTT. Encoded protein: CASSPQGSNQPQHF. Filled out from reference TRBV5-1 and TRBJ1-5, the complete variable domain reads KAGVTQTPRYLIKTRGQQVTLSCSPISGHRSVSWYQQTPGQGLQFLFEYFSETQRNKGNFPGRFSGRQFSNSRSEMNVSTLELGDSALYLCASSPQGSNQPQHFGDGTRLSIL.

The chain has TRBV5-1 and TRBJ2-1; TRBD1 matches 11 bases. The V and J ends lost 3 bases and 10 bases, in that order; junction bases with no gene match: 9. The germline V gene encodes CDR1 SGHRS and CDR2 YFSETQ. The CDR3 is 15 residues long. The CDR3 here is CASSSLDRGQGEQFF. The CDR3 nucleotides are TGCGCCAGCAGCTCCCTGGACAGGGGGCAAGGCGAGCAGTTCTTC.

V usage is TRBV5-4 and J usage is TRBJ2-5; TRBD2 aligns across 8 bases. V lost 3 bases to trimming and J lost 4 bases; unmatched junction nucleotides: 5. The CDR3 contains 14 residues. The germline V gene has CDR1 SGHNT and CDR2 YYREEE (reference sequence). Here the CDR3 reads CASSWAGGGETQYF. Written as DNA, the CDR3 is TGTGCCAGCAGCTGGGCCGGGGGGGGAGAGACCCAGTACTTC.